A selection of T cell receptor beta chains follows, all from one sample in a study of blood T cells in healthy people across ages. TCRdb reprocessed the 5' RACE reads with MiXCR, giving one entry per CDR3 protein. The sample yields approximately 1,700,000 distinct CDR3 sequences, roughly 43% seen once. The sample taken for sequencing was blood. These receptors all come from a human donor in good health. Each CDR3 is given with its conserved first and last residue. The D gene is left open where the match is weak. Expanded clones are given a class, and other clones once, few, many or no size at all.

V: TRBV2
J: TRBJ2-7
size: .
D: TRBD1
DNA: TGTGCCAGCAGTGACTGGGACAGGGGGAACTACGAGCAGTACTTC
CDR3: CASSDWDRGNYEQYF

V: TRBV7-9
J: TRBJ1-4
size: .
D: .
DNA: TGTGCCGGCAGCTCCACGGGGACTTTTTGGTTTTTT
CDR3: CAGSSTGTFWFF

V: TRBV3-1
J: TRBJ1-2
size: .
D: TRBD1
DNA: TGTGCCAGCAGACTGGGACAGTCAAGTGGCTACACCTTC
CDR3: CASRLGQSSGYTF

V: TRBV9
J: TRBJ2-1
size: few
D: .
DNA: TGTGCCAGCAGCGTAGTAGGGGCCTACAATGAGCAGTTCTTC
CDR3: CASSVVGAYNEQFF

V: TRBV12-3/TRBV12-4
J: TRBJ1-4
size: .
D: .
DNA: TGTGCCAGCAGTTTGTTTCCAGCCGAAAATGAAAAACTGTTTTTT
CDR3: CASSLFPAENEKLFF

V: TRBV28
J: TRBJ2-7
size: .
D: .
DNA: TGTGCCAGCAGCATCTTAGAGACCGAGCAGTACTTC
CDR3: CASSILETEQYF

V: TRBV7-8
J: TRBJ1-5
size: .
D: TRBD1
DNA: TGTGCCAGCAGCTCCGAGCGCACAGGGGGGCAGCATTTT
CDR3: CASSSERTGGQHF

V: TRBV9
J: TRBJ2-7
size: .
D: .
DNA: TGTGCCAGCAGCGTAGGGGAGATTGGACCTACGTTGAAGTACTTC
CDR3: CASSVGEIGPTLKYF

V: TRBV7-2
J: TRBJ2-7
size: .
D: .
DNA: TGTGCCAGCGCCTGGACAGCCTCCTACGAGCAGTACTTC
CDR3: CASAWTASYEQYF

V: TRBV29-1
J: TRBJ1-1
size: .
D: TRBD1
DNA: TGCAGCGTTTCGTGGACAGGCGGGGACACTGAAGCTTTCTTT
CDR3: CSVSWTGGDTEAFF

V: TRBV7-2
J: TRBJ2-7
size: .
D: .
DNA: TGTGCCAGCAGCGGTTACTCCGAGCAGTACTTC
CDR3: CASSGYSEQYF

V: TRBV29-1
J: TRBJ1-1
size: few
D: .
DNA: TGCAGCGTTGAGACGGGGGTGAACACTGAAGCTTTCTTT
CDR3: CSVETGVNTEAFF

V: TRBV6-6
J: TRBJ2-1
size: few
D: .
DNA: TGTGCCAGCAGTTACTCGACAACTAGCTACGTGCAGTTCTTC
CDR3: CASSYSTTSYVQFF

V: TRBV5-1
J: TRBJ2-3
size: .
D: .
DNA: TGCGCCAGCAGTCTTTGGTTGTCCACAGATACGCAGTATTTT
CDR3: CASSLWLSTDTQYF

V: TRBV3-1
J: TRBJ1-2
size: few
D: .
DNA: TGTGCCAGCAGCCAGGTCTTGTCTCGGGGCTACACCTTC
CDR3: CASSQVLSRGYTF

V: TRBV7-2
J: TRBJ2-1
size: .
D: TRBD2
DNA: TGTGCCAGCAGCCTAGAGCTACTAGCGGGGAACAATGAGCAGTTCTTC
CDR3: CASSLELLAGNNEQFF

V: TRBV5-5
J: TRBJ2-3
size: many
D: .
DNA: TGTGCCAGCAGCTTAGGGGAGAGCACAGATACGCAGTATTTT
CDR3: CASSLGESTDTQYF

V: TRBV6-2/TRBV6-3
J: TRBJ2-1
size: .
D: .
DNA: TGTGCCAGCGCTCCGGGAACCTACAATGAGCAGTTCTTC
CDR3: CASAPGTYNEQFF

V: TRBV5-5
J: TRBJ2-5
size: .
D: TRBD2
DNA: TGTGCCAGCAGCTTGAAAGCGGGGGGGTACCAAGAGACCCAGTACTTC
CDR3: CASSLKAGGYQETQYF

V: TRBV4-1
J: TRBJ2-3
size: few
D: .
DNA: TGCGCCAGCAGCCAAGATTTAGACCACCAAGATACGCAGTATTTT
CDR3: CASSQDLDHQDTQYF

V: TRBV4-1
J: TRBJ1-5
size: many
D: .
DNA: TGCGCCAGCAGCCAAGATGGAAGAAATAGCAATCAGCCCCAGCATTTT
CDR3: CASSQDGRNSNQPQHF

V: TRBV7-6
J: TRBJ1-5
size: .
D: TRBD1
DNA: TGTGCCAGCAGCTTAGGGGACAGGGATTGGAATCAGCCCCAGCATTTT
CDR3: CASSLGDRDWNQPQHF

V: TRBV6-2/TRBV6-3
J: TRBJ2-5
size: .
D: TRBD1
DNA: TGTGCCAGTCGACTCGGACAGGGGTTGAAGACCCAGTACTTC
CDR3: CASRLGQGLKTQYF

V: TRBV6-6
J: TRBJ1-5
size: few
D: TRBD1
DNA: TGTGCCAGCATTGGACAGGTGAATCAGCCCCAGCATTTT
CDR3: CASIGQVNQPQHF

V: TRBV28
J: TRBJ2-7
size: few
D: .
DNA: TGTGCCAGCAGTGCGGACAGCCAAAATATTTACGAGCAGTACTTC
CDR3: CASSADSQNIYEQYF

V: TRBV20-1
J: TRBJ2-4
size: .
D: TRBD1
DNA: TGCAGTGCTAGTCGATCCGGGACAGGGGCTTGGGGAGGGGAGCAGTACTTC
CDR3: CSASRSGTGAWGGEQYF

V: TRBV5-1
J: TRBJ2-5
size: few
D: TRBD2
DNA: TGCGCCAGCAGCTTGGGGTCGCGAGCGGGGGTTGCAGAGACCCAGTACTTC
CDR3: CASSLGSRAGVAETQYF

V: TRBV7-2
J: TRBJ1-4
size: few
D: .
DNA: TGTGCCAGCAGCTTAGATGGGCGGATTAATGAAAAACTGTTTTTT
CDR3: CASSLDGRINEKLFF

V: TRBV21-1
J: TRBJ1-1
size: few
D: .
DNA: TGTGCCAGCAGCAATAGGGGCAAGGGAAAGGAAGCTTTCTTT
CDR3: CASSNRGKGKEAFF

V: TRBV20-1
J: TRBJ1-2
size: .
D: .
DNA: TGCAGTGCTAGAATGAGAGCTAACTATGGCTACACCTTC
CDR3: CSARMRANYGYTF

V: TRBV6-1
J: TRBJ2-7
size: .
D: TRBD1
DNA: TGTGCCATCCCGACCACGACAGGGCAAAACTACGAGCAGTACTTC
CDR3: CAIPTTTGQNYEQYF

V: TRBV4-3
J: TRBJ1-4
size: .
D: .
DNA: TGCGCCAGCAGCCAAGATCGGGACACAACTAATGAAAAACTGTTTTTT
CDR3: CASSQDRDTTNEKLFF

V: TRBV3-1
J: TRBJ2-7
size: .
D: .
DNA: TGTGCCAGCAGCCAAGGGAATCCGGGGGCCCCCTACGAGCAGTACTTC
CDR3: CASSQGNPGAPYEQYF

V: TRBV5-5
J: TRBJ2-3
size: .
D: .
DNA: TGTGCCAGCAGCTTGGGGGGATGCGATACGCAGTATTTT
CDR3: CASSLGGCDTQYF

V: TRBV10-3
J: TRBJ2-5
size: few
D: TRBD1
DNA: TGTGCCGTCAGCTGGGACAGTCGACAAAATCAAGAGACCCAGTACTTC
CDR3: CAVSWDSRQNQETQYF

V: TRBV20-1
J: TRBJ2-3
size: .
D: .
DNA: TGCAGTGCTAGAGATCCGCTGTCAAGCACAGATACGCAGTATTTT
CDR3: CSARDPLSSTDTQYF

V: TRBV4-2
J: TRBJ2-7
size: .
D: .
DNA: TGTGCCAGCAGCCAACACACCGGGACGGAGGCCTACGAGCAGTACTTC
CDR3: CASSQHTGTEAYEQYF

V: TRBV5-1
J: TRBJ2-6
size: .
D: TRBD1
DNA: TGCGCCAGCAGCAGGACAGGGCATTCCCCCGGGGCCAACGTCCTGACTTTC
CDR3: CASSRTGHSPGANVLTF

V: TRBV15
J: TRBJ2-5
size: few
D: TRBD2
DNA: TGTGCCACCAGCAGAGCCCCGAGGCGGGAGCAGTACTTC
CDR3: CATSRAPRREQYF

V: TRBV12-3/TRBV12-4
J: TRBJ2-5
size: few
D: TRBD2
DNA: TGTGCCAGCAGTCCTAGTGAGCGGGGGGCGGAGACCCAGTACTTC
CDR3: CASSPSERGAETQYF

V: TRBV6-1
J: TRBJ2-1
size: many
D: .
DNA: TGTGCCAGCGGGCCCGGCAATGAGCAGTTCTTC
CDR3: CASGPGNEQFF

V: TRBV4-3
J: TRBJ2-1
size: .
D: .
DNA: TGCGCCAGCAGCCAAGATGCTGTACGGGGGTACAATGAGCAGTTCTTC
CDR3: CASSQDAVRGYNEQFF

V: TRBV29-1
J: TRBJ2-1
size: few
D: .
DNA: TGCAGCGCCTATACCAAGGGGACGGGATACAATGAGCAGTTCTTC
CDR3: CSAYTKGTGYNEQFF

V: TRBV6-6
J: TRBJ2-7
size: .
D: TRBD2
DNA: TGTGCCAGCAGTTACGAGCCGGGGGGGTACTACGAGCAGTACTTC
CDR3: CASSYEPGGYYEQYF

V: TRBV4-1
J: TRBJ1-1
size: .
D: .
DNA: TGCGCCAGCAGCCAGTCCGGGCTTGGGGTGGGAGCTTTCTTT
CDR3: CASSQSGLGVGAFF

V: TRBV12-3/TRBV12-4
J: TRBJ2-7
size: few
D: TRBD2
DNA: TGTGCCAGCAGTTCCCTCGTATCTCTAGCGGGGCTCTACGAGCAGTACTTC
CDR3: CASSSLVSLAGLYEQYF

V: TRBV5-7
J: TRBJ1-5
size: .
D: .
DNA: TGTGCCAGCAGCTTGTTCACAGAACAATATAGCAATCAGCCCCAGCATTTT
CDR3: CASSLFTEQYSNQPQHF

V: TRBV7-9
J: TRBJ1-6
size: .
D: .
DNA: TGTGCCAGCGAGCGTCTTGCGCTAACTAATTCACCCCTCCACTTT
CDR3: CASERLALTNSPLHF

V: TRBV7-2
J: TRBJ1-2
size: once
D: .
DNA: TGTGCCAGCAGCTTAGTCGAAGGGGTGAACTATGGCTACACCTTC
CDR3: CASSLVEGVNYGYTF

V: TRBV7-9
J: TRBJ1-1
size: .
D: .
DNA: TGTGCCAGCAGCTCAACGGGACATTTCGACACTGAAGCTTTCTTT
CDR3: CASSSTGHFDTEAFF

V: TRBV29-1
J: TRBJ2-5
size: few
D: .
DNA: TGCAGCGTTGAGGCCCCACGGGGAACTAGAGAGCAGTACTTC
CDR3: CSVEAPRGTREQYF

V: TRBV11-2
J: TRBJ2-7
size: .
D: .
DNA: TGTGCCGGCAGCTTAGGTACCCCCTACGAGCAGTACTTC
CDR3: CAGSLGTPYEQYF

V: TRBV12-3/TRBV12-4
J: TRBJ2-1
size: .
D: TRBD2
DNA: TGTGCCAGCAGCTGGACTAGCGGGGGGGTTGAGCAGTTCTTC
CDR3: CASSWTSGGVEQFF

V: TRBV29-1
J: TRBJ2-1
size: .
D: .
DNA: TGCAGCGTTGAAGGCTTGGAAGGGAGCTCCTACAATGAGCAGTTCTTC
CDR3: CSVEGLEGSSYNEQFF

V: TRBV9
J: TRBJ2-3
size: few
D: TRBD2
DNA: TGTGCCAGCAGCGGATACAGTAGCGGGCGTCCGGATACGCAGTATTTT
CDR3: CASSGYSSGRPDTQYF

V: TRBV7-7
J: TRBJ2-2
size: .
D: TRBD1
DNA: TGTGCCAGCAGATATCAGGGACAGGGGCGACGAAACCCAACAACCGGGGAGCTGTTTTTT
CDR3: CASRYQGQGRRNPTTGELFF

V: TRBV5-1
J: TRBJ1-1
size: once
D: TRBD1
DNA: TGCGCCAGCAGCGGTGACAGGGTAGGGAACACTGAAGCTTTCTTT
CDR3: CASSGDRVGNTEAFF